A selection of T cell receptor beta chains follows, all from one sample in a study of blood T cells in healthy people across ages. One entry per CDR3 protein, called by TCRdb with MiXCR from the 5' RACE reads. The sample yields roughly 1,800,000 distinct CDR3 sequences, around 50% seen once. Sequenced input: blood. All receptors derive from a woman aged 40 to 50 in good health. Both conserved end residues are part of each CDR3. D genes are given only for firm matches. Clone sizes are given selectively: once, few, many, or a class where the clone is expanded.

size	V	J	D	CDR3	DNA
-	TRBV25-1	TRBJ1-1	-	CASSELGAGKESKAFF	TGTGCCAGCAGTGAATTGGGGGCGGGGAAGGAGAGTAAAGCTTTCTTT
-	TRBV7-2	TRBJ2-3	TRBD2	CASSLGGGGASAQYF	TGTGCCAGCAGCTTAGGGGGCGGGGGGGCCTCGGCGCAGTATTTT
-	TRBV6-2/TRBV6-3	TRBJ1-2	-	CASRIGERANYGYTF	TGTGCCAGCAGAATCGGGGAGAGGGCTAACTATGGCTACACCTTC
few	TRBV20-1	TRBJ1-2	-	CSASGTPSGYTF	TGCAGTGCTAGCGGGACTCCCAGCGGCTACACCTTC
few	TRBV20-1	TRBJ2-7	TRBD2	CSALIAGGSSYEQYF	TGCAGTGCCCTAATAGCGGGGGGCTCTTCCTACGAGCAGTACTTC
-	TRBV5-4	TRBJ2-5	TRBD1	CASSTARQGRETQYF	TGTGCCAGCAGCACTGCCCGACAGGGCCGAGAGACCCAGTACTTC
-	TRBV20-1	TRBJ2-7	TRBD1	CSASGTAPLTHEQYF	TGCAGTGCTTCCGGGACAGCACCTCTTACTCACGAGCAGTACTTC
few	TRBV28	TRBJ2-1	-	CASSLDPPLGQFF	TGTGCCAGCAGTCTTGACCCACCGTTAGGTCAGTTCTTC
-	TRBV12-1	TRBJ1-4	-	CASSLQGPQPSTNEKLFF	TGTGCCAGCAGCTTACAGGGCCCTCAACCTTCGACTAATGAAAAACTGTTTTTT
few	TRBV7-2	TRBJ2-1	-	CASSFSRANEQFF	TGTGCCAGCAGCTTCAGTCGGGCCAATGAGCAGTTCTTC
-	TRBV15	TRBJ2-1	TRBD1	CATSSSGGGLGLYNEQFF	TGTGCCACCAGCAGTTCAGGGGGCGGCCTTGGGCTTTACAATGAGCAGTTCTTC
-	TRBV6-2/TRBV6-3	TRBJ2-6	-	CASTNPPEGFGANVLTF	TGTGCCAGCACCAACCCCCCGGAGGGGTTTGGGGCCAACGTCCTGACTTTC
-	TRBV6-5	TRBJ1-4	TRBD1	CASSATGGGEKLFF	TGTGCCAGCAGCGCGACAGGGGGCGGCGAAAAACTGTTTTTT
-	TRBV6-6	TRBJ2-6	-	CATVRPGSGANVLTF	TGTGCCACCGTTCGCCCAGGCTCCGGGGCCAACGTCCTGACTTTC
-	TRBV20-1	TRBJ2-1	TRBD2	CSARDLGAGVSNEQFF	TGCAGTGCTAGAGATCTCGGAGCGGGGGTTTCGAATGAGCAGTTCTTC
few	TRBV7-2	TRBJ1-2	TRBD1	CASSSRDRGLGYTF	TGTGCCAGCAGCTCAAGGGACAGGGGGCTCGGCTACACCTTC
-	TRBV6-2/TRBV6-3	TRBJ1-5	TRBD1	CASSYLKTGVDIGNQPQHF	TGTGCCAGCAGTTACCTAAAGACAGGGGTGGACATTGGCAATCAGCCCCAGCATTTT